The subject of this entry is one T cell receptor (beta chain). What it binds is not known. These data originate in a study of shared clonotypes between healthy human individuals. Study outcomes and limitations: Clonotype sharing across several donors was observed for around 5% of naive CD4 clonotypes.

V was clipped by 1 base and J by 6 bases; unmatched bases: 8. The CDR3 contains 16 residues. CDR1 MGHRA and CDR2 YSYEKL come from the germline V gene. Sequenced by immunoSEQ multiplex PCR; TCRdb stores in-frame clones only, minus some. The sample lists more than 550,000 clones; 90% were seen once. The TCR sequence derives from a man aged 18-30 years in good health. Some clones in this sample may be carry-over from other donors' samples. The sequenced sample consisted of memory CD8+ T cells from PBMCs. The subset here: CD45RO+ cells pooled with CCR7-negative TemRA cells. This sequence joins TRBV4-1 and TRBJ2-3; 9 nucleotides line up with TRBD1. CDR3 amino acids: CASSQVWGDRDDTQYF. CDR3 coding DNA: TGCGCCAGCAGCCAAGTCTGGGGGGACAGGGACGATACGCAGTATTTT.